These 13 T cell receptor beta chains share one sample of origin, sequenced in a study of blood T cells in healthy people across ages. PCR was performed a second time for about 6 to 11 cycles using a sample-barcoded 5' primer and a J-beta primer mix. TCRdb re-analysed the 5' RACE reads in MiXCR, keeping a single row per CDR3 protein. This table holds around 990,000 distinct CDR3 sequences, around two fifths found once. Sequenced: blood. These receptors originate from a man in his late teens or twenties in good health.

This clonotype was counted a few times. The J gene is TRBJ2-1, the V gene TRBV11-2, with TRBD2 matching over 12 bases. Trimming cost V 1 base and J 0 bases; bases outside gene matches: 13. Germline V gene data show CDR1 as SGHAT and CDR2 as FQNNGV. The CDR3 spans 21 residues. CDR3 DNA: TGTGCCAGCAGCTTAGTACGGTTGACTAGCGGGGGCCTTAGCTCCTACAATGAGCAGTTCTTC. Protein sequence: CASSLVRLTSGGLSSYNEQFF. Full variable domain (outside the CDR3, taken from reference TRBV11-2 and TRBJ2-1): EAGVAQSPRYKIIEKRQSVAFWCNPISGHATLYWYQQILGQGPKLLIQFQNNGVVDDSQLPKDRFSAERLKGVDSTLKIQPAKLEDSAVYLCASSLVRLTSGGLSSYNEQFFGPGTRLTVL.

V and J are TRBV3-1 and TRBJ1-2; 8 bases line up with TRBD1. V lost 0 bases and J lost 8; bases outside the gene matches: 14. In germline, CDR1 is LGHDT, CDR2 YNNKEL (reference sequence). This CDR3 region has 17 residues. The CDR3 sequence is CASSQDWGTGYSGGYTF. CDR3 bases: TGTGCCAGCAGCCAAGATTGGGGGACAGGTTACAGTGGGGGCTACACCTTC.

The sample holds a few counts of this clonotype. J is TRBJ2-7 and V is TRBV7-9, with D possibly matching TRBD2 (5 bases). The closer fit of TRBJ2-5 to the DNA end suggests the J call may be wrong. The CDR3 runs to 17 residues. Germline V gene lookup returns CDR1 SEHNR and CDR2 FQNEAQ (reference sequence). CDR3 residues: CASSFPSEGFGRETQYF. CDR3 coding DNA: TGTGCCAGCAGCTTTCCCTCCGAGGGTTTCGGGCGAGAGACCCAGTACTTC.

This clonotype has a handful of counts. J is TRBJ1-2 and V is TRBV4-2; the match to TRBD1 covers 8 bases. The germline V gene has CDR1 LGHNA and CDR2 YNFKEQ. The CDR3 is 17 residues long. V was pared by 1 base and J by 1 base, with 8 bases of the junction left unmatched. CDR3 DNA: TGTGCCAGCAGCCAAGCAGGGGGCCAACCCCATAACTATGGCTACACCTTC. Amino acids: CASSQAGGQPHNYGYTF.

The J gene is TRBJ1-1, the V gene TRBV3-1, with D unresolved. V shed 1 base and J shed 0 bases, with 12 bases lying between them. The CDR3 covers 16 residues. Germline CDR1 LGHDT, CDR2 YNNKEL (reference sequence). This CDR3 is CASSQVSQAVNTEAFF. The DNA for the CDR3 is TGTGCCAGCAGCCAAGTTTCCCAGGCGGTGAACACTGAAGCTTTCTTT. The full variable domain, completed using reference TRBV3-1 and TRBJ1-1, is DTAVSQTPKYLVTQMGNDKSIKCEQNLGHDTMYWYKQDSKKFLKIMFSYNNKELIINETVPNRFSPKSPDKAHLNLHINSLELGDSAVYFCASSQVSQAVNTEAFFGQGTRLTVV.

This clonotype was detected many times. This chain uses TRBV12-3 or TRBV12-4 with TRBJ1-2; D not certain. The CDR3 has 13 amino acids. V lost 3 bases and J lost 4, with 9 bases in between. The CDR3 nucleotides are TGTGCCAGCAGTTTGGGAAAGGGCTATGGCTACACCTTC. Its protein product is CASSLGKGYGYTF.

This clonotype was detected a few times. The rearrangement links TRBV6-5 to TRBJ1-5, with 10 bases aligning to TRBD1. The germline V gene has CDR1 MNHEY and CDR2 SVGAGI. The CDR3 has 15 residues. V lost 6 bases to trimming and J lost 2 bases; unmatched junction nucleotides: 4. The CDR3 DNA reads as TGTGCCAGCAGGCCGGGACAGGGGCGCAATCAGCCCCAGCATTTT. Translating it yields CASRPGQGRNQPQHF.

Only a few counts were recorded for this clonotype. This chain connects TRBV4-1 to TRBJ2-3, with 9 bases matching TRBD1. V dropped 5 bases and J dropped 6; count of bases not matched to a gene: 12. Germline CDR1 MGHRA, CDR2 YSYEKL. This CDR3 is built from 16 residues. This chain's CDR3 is CASSSPDRGGFDTQYF. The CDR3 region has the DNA TGCGCCAGCAGCTCCCCGGACAGGGGCGGCTTCGATACGCAGTATTTT.

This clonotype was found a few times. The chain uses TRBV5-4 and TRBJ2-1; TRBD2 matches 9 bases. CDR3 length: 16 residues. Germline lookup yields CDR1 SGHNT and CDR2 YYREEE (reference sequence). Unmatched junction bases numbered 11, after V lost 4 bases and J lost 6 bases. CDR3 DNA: TGTGCCAGCAGCCTCAAGGGCGGGGGGGTTATCAATGAGCAGTTCTTC. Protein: CASSLKGGGVINEQFF.

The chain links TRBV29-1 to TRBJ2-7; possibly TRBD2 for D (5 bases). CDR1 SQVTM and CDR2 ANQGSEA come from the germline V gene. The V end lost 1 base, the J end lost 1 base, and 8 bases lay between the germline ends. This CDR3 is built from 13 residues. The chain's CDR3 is CSVEVPGSYEQYF. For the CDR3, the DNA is TGCAGCGTTGAAGTGCCGGGGTCCTACGAGCAGTACTTC.

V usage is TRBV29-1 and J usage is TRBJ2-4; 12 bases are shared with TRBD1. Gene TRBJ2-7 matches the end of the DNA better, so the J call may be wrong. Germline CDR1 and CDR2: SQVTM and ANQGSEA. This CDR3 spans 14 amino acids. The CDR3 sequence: CSVERGTGGNEQYF. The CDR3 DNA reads TGCAGCGTTGAAAGAGGGACAGGGGGCAACGAGCAGTACTTC.

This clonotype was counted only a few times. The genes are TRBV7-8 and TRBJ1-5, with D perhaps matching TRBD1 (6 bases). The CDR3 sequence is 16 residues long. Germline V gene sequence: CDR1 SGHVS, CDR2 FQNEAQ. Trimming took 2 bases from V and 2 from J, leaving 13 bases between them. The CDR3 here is CASSLTGSVGNQPQHF. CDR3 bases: TGTGCCAGCAGCTTAACAGGGTCCGTTGGCAATCAGCCCCAGCATTTT.

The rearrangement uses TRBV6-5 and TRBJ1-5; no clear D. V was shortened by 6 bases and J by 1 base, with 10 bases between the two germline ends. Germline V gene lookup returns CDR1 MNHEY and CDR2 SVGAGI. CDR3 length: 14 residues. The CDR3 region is CASSWTRSNQPQHF. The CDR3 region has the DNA TGTGCCAGCAGCTGGACCAGGAGCAATCAGCCCCAGCATTTT.